The 28 T cell receptor beta chains reported below all come from one sample, sequenced in a study of blood T cell repertoires in COVID-19. Here immunoSEQ multiplex PCR was the method, and the copy in TCRdb shows in-frame clones only, minus some. The table shows under 250,000 clones, with 85% occurring only once. The sample was PBMCs or T cells enriched from blood (not recorded which). The source of these receptors is a woman between 50 and 59 years old with acute COVID-19.

V is TRBV11-3 and J is TRBJ2-1; 8 positions match TRBD2. Germline lookup yields CDR1 SGHNT and CDR2 YENEEA. Unmatched junction bases numbered 13, after V lost 8 bases and J lost 7 bases. This CDR3 is 15 amino acids long. The chain's CDR3 is CASSVSGGAGNEQFF. The CDR3 DNA reads as TGTGCCAGCTCCGTTTCGGGGGGGGCCGGGAATGAGCAGTTCTTC.

The chain recombines TRBV9 with TRBJ2-2; the match to TRBD2 covers 10 bases. Germline V gene data show CDR1 as SGDLS and CDR2 as YYNGEE. Losses at the gene ends were 1 base for V and 5 bases for J; bases not matched to a gene: 14. The CDR3 is made up of 19 amino acids. The CDR3 reads CASSVSPPGLAFNTGELFF. The CDR3 DNA sequence: TGTGCCAGCAGCGTAAGCCCACCGGGACTAGCGTTTAATACCGGGGAGCTGTTTTTT.

The chain recombines TRBV18 with TRBJ1-1; D gene uncertain. The CDR3 consists of 14 residues. Germline CDR1 KGHSH, CDR2 LQKENI. V shed 0 bases and J shed 1 base, with 6 bases lying between them. The CDR3: CASSPPNGNTEAFF. The CDR3 DNA reads as TGTGCCAGCTCACCACCTAACGGGAACACTGAAGCTTTCTTT.

This clone came up once. The genes are TRBV12-3 or TRBV12-4 and TRBJ1-4, with D unclear. V gave up 5 bases and J gave up 4 bases, with 8 bases separating them. The CDR3 spans 13 residues. The CDR3 DNA follows: TGTGCCAGCAGTGTCAGGCTTAATGAAAAACTGTTTTTT. Its protein is CASSVRLNEKLFF.

The chain is built from TRBV30 and TRBJ2-7; D may be TRBD2 (5 bases). This CDR3 region has 13 residues. V shed 1 base and J shed 0 bases, with 7 bases lying between them. From germline, CDR1 is GTSNPN and CDR2 SVGIG (reference sequence). DNA for the CDR3: TGTGCCTGGAGTGACGGGGTCTCCTACGAGCAGTACTTC. As protein: CAWSDGVSYEQYF.

This clone was detected a few times. The chain combines TRBV25-1 with TRBJ1-4; 7 bases line up with TRBD1. V was pared by 5 bases and J by 7 bases, with 10 bases of the junction left unmatched. The germline V gene encodes CDR1 MGHDK and CDR2 SYGVNS. The CDR3 extends over 15 amino acids. DNA for the CDR3: TGTGCCAGCAGTTTACAGGGGTTAAGTGGTGAAAAACTGTTTTTT. Translating it yields CASSLQGLSGEKLFF.

Details on this clone: This same CDR3 is encoded by further DNA sequences in the sample. The rearrangement joins TRBV30 to TRBJ1-5; 8 bases line up with TRBD1. Germline loops: CDR1 GTSNPN, CDR2 SVGIG (reference sequence). Losses at the gene ends were 5 bases for V and 2 bases for J; bases not matched to a gene: 2. The CDR3 is made up of 13 amino acids. The CDR3 is CAWAGQGNQPQHF. In DNA, the CDR3 is TGTGCCTGGGCGGGACAGGGCAATCAGCCCCAGCATTTT.

The chain couples TRBV29-1 to TRBJ2-7, with D perhaps matching TRBD1 (8 bases). The germline gives CDR1 SQVTM, CDR2 ANQGSEA. The germline V and J ends were trimmed by 4 bases and 4 bases, with 14 bases remaining between them. The CDR3 sequence is 13 residues long. The DNA of the CDR3 is TGCAGCGTTGTAGGACAGGGAGGGTACGAGCAGTACTTC. Amino acids: CSVVGQGGYEQYF.

The V and J genes are TRBV27 and TRBJ1-2, with 7 bases lining up with TRBD1. Trimming removed 6 bases from V and 7 bases from J; junction bases left unmatched: 8. CDR3 length: 13 residues. The germline CDR1 and CDR2 sequences are MNHEY and SMNVEV (reference sequence). CDR3 in amino acids: CASSPLRGLGYTF. CDR3 nucleotides: TGTGCCAGCAGCCCTCTTAGGGGGCTTGGCTACACCTTC.

V and J are TRBV29-1 and TRBJ1-2; possibly TRBD1 for D (6 bases). CDR1 SQVTM and CDR2 ANQGSEA come from the germline V gene. The CDR3 contains 12 residues. Trimming shortened V by 4 bases and J by 6 bases, and 12 bases separated the two germline ends. The CDR3 spells CSVVQGRDGYTF. The CDR3 DNA sequence: TGCAGCGTTGTGCAGGGGCGCGATGGCTACACCTTC. Based on the CDR3 plus reference TRBV29-1 and TRBJ1-2, the full variable domain is SAVISQKPSRDICQRGTSLTIQCQVDSQVTMMFWYRQQPGQSLTLIATANQGSEATYESGFVIDKFPISRPNLTFSTLTVSNMSPEDSSIYLCSVVQGRDGYTFGSGTRLTVV.

The chain carries TRBV18 and TRBJ1-5; no firm D call. The CDR3 extends over 14 amino acids. V lost 0 bases and J 5 bases, leaving 8 bases between the germline ends. CDR1 is KGHSH and CDR2 is LQKENI in the germline V gene. The DNA of the CDR3 is TGTGCCAGCTCACCACCGACAAAGGATCAGCCCCAGCATTTT. It encodes CASSPPTKDQPQHF.

This chain uses TRBV9 with TRBJ2-3; TRBD2 matches 7 bases. The CDR3 has 15 amino acids. With V trimmed by 0 bases and J by 8 bases, 9 bases remained unmatched. Germline V gives CDR1 SGDLS, CDR2 YYNGEE. DNA for the CDR3: TGTGCCAGCAGCGTAGGTAGTTGGACTAGTCGTACGCAGTATTTT. This encodes CASSVGSWTSRTQYF.

The chain combines TRBV28 with TRBJ1-4; the D is unclear. CDR3 length: 14 residues. V was clipped by 8 bases and J by 4 bases, with 14 bases between them. The germline CDR1 and CDR2 sequences are MDHEN and SYDVKM. The CDR3, as DNA: TGTGCCAGCCTCCAAACAGCCGGTAATGAAAAACTGTTTTTT. It specifies CASLQTAGNEKLFF.

The chain is built from TRBV3-1 (or the pseudogene TRBV3-2) and TRBJ1-1; D might be TRBD1 (5 bases). V was shortened by 0 bases and J by 6 bases, with 8 bases between the two germline ends. This CDR3 region has 13 residues. The V gene's germline CDR1 is LGHDT and CDR2 YNNKEL (reference sequence). The CDR3 DNA sequence: TGTGCCAGCAGCCAAGACGTCAGGGCTGAAGCTTTCTTT. Translated: CASSQDVRAEAFF.

This clone was detected once. The chain has TRBV9 and TRBJ1-3, with TRBD1 matching 8 bases. Germline V gene lookup returns CDR1 SGDLS and CDR2 YYNGEE. The length of the CDR3 is 16 residues. The J segment lost 2 bases and the V segment lost 0 bases, leaving 4 bases of the junction unmatched. The CDR3 bases are TGTGCCAGCAGCGTAGAGACAGGGGATCCTGGAAACACCATATATTTT. As protein: CASSVETGDPGNTIYF.

The V and J genes are TRBV18 and TRBJ1-6; the match to TRBD1 covers 8 bases. The CDR3 runs 15 residues. CDR1 and CDR2 (germline): KGHSH, LQKENI. Losses at the gene ends were 3 bases for V and 10 bases for J; bases not matched to a gene: 8. Here the CDR3 reads CASSPSTGVNSPLHF. In nucleotides, the CDR3 is TGTGCCAGCTCACCCTCGACAGGGGTTAACTCACCCCTCCACTTT.

CDR3 nucleotides: TGTGCCAGCAGATTGTGGGACAGCGCTAACTATGGCTACACCTTC. It specifies CASRLWDSANYGYTF. This chain links TRBV7-2 with TRBJ1-2; 7 nucleotides match TRBD1. Germline CDR1 reads SGHTA; CDR2 reads FQGNSA. V lost 6 bases, J lost 0 bases, and 7 bases stayed unmatched. The CDR3 loop spans 15 amino acids.

J is TRBJ1-6 and V is TRBV6-2 or TRBV6-3, with D unresolved. The CDR3 length is 17 residues. V shed 4 bases and J shed 7 bases, with 20 bases lying between them. CDR1 and CDR2 from the germline V gene are MNHEY and SVGEGT. The DNA of the CDR3 is TGTGCCAGCAGTTTGTATCGAGCAACACGGGGAAATTCACCCCTCCACTTT. It is translated as CASSLYRATRGNSPLHF.

The chain recombines TRBV12-3 or TRBV12-4 with TRBJ2-2; no clear D. Trimming removed 8 bases from V and 1 base from J, with 5 bases in between. This CDR3 is built from 12 residues. The CDR3 is CASGLNTGELFF. CDR3 bases: TGTGCCAGCGGCTTGAACACCGGGGAGCTGTTTTTT.

The V and J genes are TRBV5-4 and TRBJ1-6; no firm D call. V lost 4 bases and J 8 bases, leaving 19 bases between the germline ends. Germline V gene sequence: CDR1 SGHNT, CDR2 YYREEE (reference sequence). The CDR3 length is 16 residues. CDR3 DNA sequence: TGTGCCAGCAGCCCTGAACCGTCCGAGAGGGATTCACCCCTCCACTTT. Amino acids: CASSPEPSERDSPLHF.

The J gene is TRBJ2-1, the V gene TRBV4-1, with 11 bases matching TRBD2. The germline gives CDR1 MGHRA, CDR2 YSYEKL. With V trimmed by 4 bases and J by 0 bases, 2 bases remained unmatched. The CDR3 has 16 residues. The chain's CDR3 is CASSRGTSGSYNEQFF. DNA for the CDR3: TGCGCCAGCAGCCGAGGGACTAGCGGCTCCTACAATGAGCAGTTCTTC.

This chain links TRBV7-9 with TRBJ1-1, with D hard to call. In germline, CDR1 is SEHNR, CDR2 FQNEAQ (reference sequence). Deletions cut 5 bases from V and 1 base from J, with 14 bases between. The CDR3 sequence is 15 residues long. The CDR3, as DNA: TGTGCCAGCAGCCCCCAAGGAGACTGGAACACTGAAGCTTTCTTT. This encodes CASSPQGDWNTEAFF. The complete variable domain, with remaining parts taken from reference TRBV7-9 and TRBJ1-1, reads DTGVSQNPRHKITKRGQNVTFRCDPISEHNRLYWYRQTLGQGPEFLTYFQNEAQLEKSRLLSDRFSAERPKGSFSTLEIQRTEQGDSAMYLCASSPQGDWNTEAFFGQGTRLTVV.

The gene calls are TRBV30 and TRBJ1-3, with D perhaps TRBD1 (5 bases). V was pared by 0 bases and J by 0 bases, with 12 bases between. Germline V gene data show CDR1 as GTSNPN and CDR2 as SVGIG (reference sequence). CDR3 length: 16 residues. This CDR3 is CAWSVGQTVSGNTIYF. The CDR3, as DNA: TGTGCCTGGAGTGTAGGCCAGACAGTCTCTGGAAACACCATATATTTT.

This clone has more than one count but fewer than ten. The rearrangement joins TRBV7-2 to TRBJ1-4, with a possible D match to TRBD1 (5 bases). V gave up 1 base and J gave up 5 bases, with 11 bases separating them. Germline V gene data show CDR1 as SGHTA and CDR2 as FQGNSA. The CDR3 sequence is 15 residues long. The CDR3: CASSLEGRANEKLFF. DNA of the CDR3: TGTGCCAGCAGCTTAGAGGGCAGGGCAAATGAAAAACTGTTTTTT. The variable domain in full, completed from reference TRBV7-2 and TRBJ1-4, reads GAGVSQSPSNKVTEKGKDVELRCDPISGHTALYWYRQSLGQGLEFLIYFQGNSAPDKSGLPSDRFSAERTGGSVSTLTIQRTQQEDSAVYLCASSLEGRANEKLFFGSGTQLSVL.

The chain has TRBV18 and TRBJ1-2; 9 bases line up with TRBD1. The CDR3 is made up of 14 amino acids. Per the germline V gene, CDR1 is KGHSH and CDR2 is LQKENI. J gave up 7 bases and V 6 bases, and 9 bases lay outside the gene matches. CDR3 sequence: CASSPGTGLTGYTF. CDR3 coding DNA: TGTGCCAGCTCGCCCGGGACAGGGCTCACTGGCTACACCTTC.

The chain combines TRBV24-1 with TRBJ2-1, with 12 positions matching TRBD1. There are 17 residues in the CDR3. The germline V gene has CDR1 KGHDR and CDR2 SFDVKD. Unmatched junction bases numbered 12, after V lost 7 bases and J lost 6 bases. CDR3 DNA: TGTGCCACCAGCCCCGGGACAGGGGGCTTGTGGGGCAATGAGCAGTTCTTC. Protein sequence: CATSPGTGGLWGNEQFF.

This clone was counted a single time. The chain has TRBV7-8 and TRBJ1-2, with 8 bases matching TRBD1. This CDR3 contains 13 residues. The germline V gene has CDR1 SGHVS and CDR2 FQNEAQ. V gave up 5 bases and J gave up 4 bases; unmatched junction bases: 3. CDR3 nucleotide sequence: TGTGCCAGCAGCCTCGACAGGGGCTATGGCTACACCTTC. Amino acids: CASSLDRGYGYTF.

The gene calls are TRBV7-2 and TRBJ2-2, with 8 bases that match TRBD1. Per germline, CDR1 SGHTA and CDR2 FQGNSA. The CDR3 is 15 residues long. Trimming cost V 6 bases and J 2 bases; bases outside gene matches: 5. In nucleotides, the CDR3 is TGTGCCAGCAGGGATGGACAGGGAAACACCGGGGAGCTGTTTTTT. Translation gives CASRDGQGNTGELFF.